A single sample gave rise to the 27 T cell receptor beta chains below, sequenced in a study of beta chain features in type 1 diabetes. Investigators reverse transcribed all isolated RNA, so they sequenced expressed TCRB transcripts. Sequencing used immunoSEQ multiplex PCR; TCRdb keeps in-frame clones, though not all of them. The table shows approximately 170,000 clones, with about 9.8% occurring only once. The source material was central memory CD4+ T cells from blood. All receptors come from a woman between 18 and 30 years old in good health.

The gene calls are TRBV6-5 and TRBJ1-1; D unresolved. Looked up from germline, CDR1 is MNHEY and CDR2 is SVGAGI. The CDR3 is 13 amino acids. Deletions cut 4 bases from V and 1 base from J, with 7 bases between. As DNA, the CDR3 is TGTGCCAGCAGTTTTAGTTGGAACACTGAAGCTTTCTTT. It is translated as CASSFSWNTEAFF.

This clone was observed a handful of times. The gene calls are TRBV19 and TRBJ1-1; 11 bases map to TRBD1. There are 17 residues in the CDR3. The V gene's germline CDR1 is LNHDA and CDR2 SQIVND (reference sequence). V was clipped by 5 bases and J by 0 bases; unmatched bases: 8. The CDR3 DNA follows: TGTGCCAGTAGTGCCAGGGACAGGGGGACCATGAACACTGAAGCTTTCTTT. This translates into CASSARDRGTMNTEAFF.

The V gene is TRBV6-5, the J gene TRBJ1-2; 7 bases are a match to TRBD1. V lost 2 bases and J lost 4; bases outside the gene matches: 7. Germline CDR1 MNHEY, CDR2 SVGAGI. CDR3 size: 15 residues. The chain's CDR3 is CASSYKGQPPYGYTF. In nucleotides, the CDR3 is TGTGCCAGCAGTTACAAGGGACAGCCACCCTATGGCTACACCTTC.

This chain connects TRBV5-1 to TRBJ1-3, with D unclear. Between the trimmed V and J ends, which lost 1 base and 0 bases, there was a span of 11 bases. Germline V lookup: CDR1 SGHRS, CDR2 YFSETQ. The CDR3 is made up of 16 amino acids. Here the CDR3 DNA reads TGCGCCAGCAGCTTGTCGGGAGTTGACTCTGGAAACACCATATATTTT. Residues: CASSLSGVDSGNTIYF.

This clone appeared a few times. This chain uses TRBV9 with TRBJ1-4; TRBD1 matches at 9 bases. After removal of 3 bases from V and 8 bases from J, the junction contained 5 bases not matched to a gene. The CDR3 has 14 amino acids. Germline V CDR1 and CDR2: SGDLS, YYNGEE. The chain's CDR3 is CASSAGTGREKLFF. CDR3 bases: TGTGCCAGCAGCGCCGGGACAGGGAGAGAAAAACTGTTTTTT.

V and J are TRBV7-9 and TRBJ1-3; 7 nucleotides align to TRBD1. The CDR3 spans 17 residues. Germline CDR1 reads SEHNR; CDR2 reads FQNEAQ (reference sequence). Trimming removed 3 bases from V and 0 bases from J; junction bases left unmatched: 8. In DNA form, the CDR3 reads TGTGCCAGCAGCTTGGGGCAGCGACAGGGCTCTGGAAACACCATATATTTT. Translation gives CASSLGQRQGSGNTIYF.

This clone showed up just a few times. The chain uses TRBV9 and TRBJ1-1; 9 bases line up with TRBD1. The J segment lost 2 bases and the V segment lost 4 bases, leaving 3 bases of the junction unmatched. CDR3 length equals 14 residues. Germline loops: CDR1 SGDLS, CDR2 YYNGEE. CDR3 in DNA: TGTGCCAGCAGCCCGGGACAGGGAAACACTGAAGCTTTCTTT. Protein: CASSPGQGNTEAFF.

This clone was observed a few times. V gene TRBV7-2 combines with J gene TRBJ2-3, with 13 bases aligning to TRBD2. This CDR3 is built from 16 residues. The germline CDR1 and CDR2 sequences are SGHTA and FQGNSA. With 0 bases clipped from V and 7 bases from J, the junction kept 4 bases outside the gene matches. CDR3 sequence (DNA): TGTGCCAGCAGCTTAGCACTAGCGGGAGGGCAACATACGCAGTATTTT. It encodes CASSLALAGGQHTQYF.

This chain links TRBV11-2 with TRBJ2-7, with 7 bases matching TRBD1. V was pared by 3 bases and J by 0 bases, with 2 bases of the junction left unmatched. This CDR3 has 14 amino acids. Germline V gene sequence: CDR1 SGHAT, CDR2 FQNNGV. This chain's CDR3 is CASSLDRSSYEQYF. CDR3 DNA: TGTGCCAGCAGCTTGGACAGGAGCTCCTACGAGCAGTACTTC.

The chain uses TRBV5-6 and TRBJ2-5, with 7 positions matching TRBD2. V was clipped by 1 base and J by 7 bases; unmatched bases: 7. This CDR3 comprises 14 residues. The germline V gene encodes CDR1 SGHDT and CDR2 YYEEEE. CDR3 protein: CASSLRRERGTQYF. The CDR3 bases are TGTGCCAGCAGCTTGCGCCGCGAGCGGGGGACCCAGTACTTC.

This chain connects TRBV2 to TRBJ1-6, with no clear D. The CDR3 is made up of 14 amino acids. Germline assignment: CDR1 SNHLY and CDR2 FYNNEI. Trimming left V 8 bases short and J 5 bases short, with 13 bases between. CDR3 coding DNA: TGTGCCAGCGAATCCCAGGCCAATAATTCACCCCTCCACTTT. Its protein product is CASESQANNSPLHF.

This clone was detected a few times. The rearrangement uses TRBV2 and TRBJ2-2; maybe TRBD1 (6 bases). The CDR3 is made up of 14 amino acids. Germline CDR1 reads SNHLY; CDR2 reads FYNNEI. V was clipped by 5 bases and J by 7 bases, with 14 bases between them. CDR3 region: CASSLQGVSGELFF. The CDR3 DNA follows: TGTGCCAGCAGTTTACAGGGTGTAAGCGGGGAGCTGTTTTTT.

This clone was picked up a small number of times. The chain links TRBV6-6 to TRBJ1-4; no reliable D call. CDR1 is MNHNY and CDR2 is SVGAGI in the germline V gene (reference sequence). This CDR3 is built from 13 residues. V lost 6 bases to trimming and J lost 4 bases, with 9 bases between them. In DNA form, the CDR3 reads TGTGCCAGCAGAGACTTCAGTAATGAAAAACTGTTTTTT. Residues: CASRDFSNEKLFF.

The chain links TRBV2 to TRBJ1-1, with D perhaps TRBD1 (5 bases). Trimming left V 8 bases short and J 8 bases short, with 21 bases between. Germline V CDR1 and CDR2: SNHLY, FYNNEI. The CDR3 totals 14 residues. In nucleotides, the CDR3 is TGTGCCAGCGGGGGAGGGTCCTCTAAACTAGAAGCTTTCTTT. It yields the protein CASGGGSSKLEAFF.

V gene TRBV9 combines with J gene TRBJ2-4; 8 nucleotides line up with TRBD2. V was pared by 3 bases and J by 7 bases, with 9 bases of the junction left unmatched. The CDR3 runs to 15 residues. Germline V gene lookup returns CDR1 SGDLS and CDR2 YYNGEE. The CDR3 sequence is CASSDSGARSNIQYF. In nucleotides, the CDR3 is TGTGCCAGCAGCGATAGCGGGGCCCGAAGTAACATTCAGTACTTC. Together with reference TRBV9 and TRBJ2-4, the CDR3 gives the full variable domain: DSGVTQTPKHLITATGQRVTLRCSPRSGDLSVYWYQQSLDQGLQFLIQYYNGEERAKGNILERFSAQQFPDLHSELNLSSLELGDSALYFCASSDSGARSNIQYFGAGTRLSVL.

J is TRBJ2-1 and V is TRBV4-3; no reliable D call. Deletions cut 0 bases from V and 6 bases from J, with 12 bases between. The CDR3 has 15 amino acids. CDR1 is LGHNA and CDR2 is YSLEER in the germline V gene. The DNA of the CDR3 is TGCGCCAGCAGCCAAGACGGTCAGGTCGGCAATGAGCAGTTCTTC. This gives the protein CASSQDGQVGNEQFF.

The rearrangement links TRBV7-2 to TRBJ2-5; no clear D gene. There are 14 residues in the CDR3. From germline, CDR1 is SGHTA and CDR2 FQGNSA. V was trimmed by 5 bases and J by 1 base, leaving 11 bases between them. The CDR3 sequence is CASSPSRSQETQYF. DNA for the CDR3: TGTGCCAGCAGCCCCTCTCGGTCCCAAGAGACCCAGTACTTC.

This clone showed up just a few times. This sequence joins TRBV11-1 and TRBJ2-7; D is perhaps TRBD1 (8 bases). The ends were cut back, 4 bases at V and 5 bases at J, with 24 bases in the middle. Germline V CDR1 and CDR2: SGHAT, FQDESV (reference sequence). The CDR3 extends over 17 amino acids. The CDR3 coding sequence is TGTGCCAGCAGCTATCACGGGGGGACAGGAGTCTTCCACGAGCAGTACTTC. Amino acid sequence: CASSYHGGTGVFHEQYF. The full variable domain, completed using reference TRBV11-1 and TRBJ2-7, is EAEVAQSPRYKITEKSQAVAFWCDPISGHATLYWYRQILGQGPELLVQFQDESVVDDSQLPKDRFSAERLKGVDSTLKIQPAELGDSAMYLCASSYHGGTGVFHEQYFGPGTRLTVT.

The chain employs TRBV4-2 and TRBJ1-5; D perhaps matches TRBD1 (6 bases). Trimming took off 4 bases at V and 4 bases at J, with 17 bases between the two ends. CDR1 is LGHNA, CDR2 YNFKEQ, per germline. This CDR3 comprises 16 residues. The CDR3 bases are TGTGCCAGCAGCCCTTCTTCGGCAGGGGCGAATCAGCCCCAGCATTTT. Protein sequence: CASSPSSAGANQPQHF.

The rearrangement links TRBV7-9 to TRBJ1-2, with 8 bases aligning to TRBD1. This CDR3 is 14 amino acids long. Germline lookup yields CDR1 SEHNR and CDR2 FQNEAQ (reference sequence). With V trimmed by 7 bases and J by 3 bases, 7 bases remained unmatched. In DNA, the CDR3 is TGTGCCAGCATCCCTTCAGGGGGCTACTATGGCTACACCTTC. It yields the protein CASIPSGGYYGYTF. The full variable domain, rest sourced from reference TRBV7-9 and TRBJ1-2, is DTGVSQNPRHKITKRGQNVTFRCDPISEHNRLYWYRQTLGQGPEFLTYFQNEAQLEKSRLLSDRFSAERPKGSFSTLEIQRTEQGDSAMYLCASIPSGGYYGYTFGSGTRLTVV.

This clone has just a few counts. V gene TRBV27 combines with J gene TRBJ2-5, with no clear D. Germline V gives CDR1 MNHEY, CDR2 SMNVEV (reference sequence). The CDR3 spans 13 residues. The V end lost 2 bases, the J end lost 4 bases, and 8 bases lay between the germline ends. The CDR3 DNA follows: TGTGCCAGCAGTTTAAACCGTAGAGAGACCCAGTACTTC. This encodes CASSLNRRETQYF.

This clone has only a few counts. V and J are TRBV18 and TRBJ2-7; 7 nucleotides agree with TRBD1. The germline V gene encodes CDR1 KGHSH and CDR2 LQKENI. V lost 3 bases and J lost 7; bases outside the gene matches: 9. The CDR3 loop spans 14 amino acids. The CDR3 spells CASSPGTESGEQYF. As DNA, the CDR3 is TGTGCCAGCTCACCGGGGACAGAGAGTGGGGAGCAGTACTTC.

This clone was found a few times. The chain couples TRBV2 to TRBJ1-3; D remains ambiguous. This CDR3 has 14 amino acids. CDR1 is SNHLY and CDR2 is FYNNEI in the germline V gene. Trimming took 3 bases from V and 0 from J, leaving 6 bases between them. The CDR3: CASSDRPSGNTIYF. CDR3 DNA: TGTGCCAGCAGTGACAGGCCCTCTGGAAACACCATATATTTT.

This clone was observed a handful of times. The V and J genes are TRBV7-9 and TRBJ2-1, with a tentative D call TRBD2 (6 bases). This CDR3 has 15 amino acids. CDR1 SEHNR and CDR2 FQNEAQ come from the germline V gene (reference sequence). V was cut by 6 bases and J by 6 bases, with 18 bases left in between. The CDR3 region is CASRLEGSWGNEQFF. DNA for the CDR3: TGTGCCAGCAGATTGGAGGGGAGTTGGGGCAATGAGCAGTTCTTC. Full variable domain (missing parts from reference TRBV7-9 and TRBJ2-1): DTGVSQNPRHKITKRGQNVTFRCDPISEHNRLYWYRQTLGQGPEFLTYFQNEAQLEKSRLLSDRFSAERPKGSFSTLEIQRTEQGDSAMYLCASRLEGSWGNEQFFGPGTRLTVL.

This clone was recorded many times. The rearrangement uses TRBV14 and TRBJ2-7; 14 nucleotides align to TRBD2. CDR3 length equals 15 residues. Germline V gives CDR1 SGHDN, CDR2 FVKESK. Trimming cost V 5 bases and J 5 bases; bases outside gene matches: 5. CDR3 coding DNA: TGTGCCAGCAGCGACGGGACTAGCGGGAGCAACGAGCAGTACTTC. Translated: CASSDGTSGSNEQYF.

V gene TRBV6-1 combines with J gene TRBJ1-1; TRBD1 is a possible D gene (6 bases). The length of the CDR3 is 13 residues. V lost 5 bases, J lost 5 bases, and 12 bases lay in between. Germline values: CDR1 MNHNS, CDR2 SASEGT. The CDR3 protein is CASSTQRGTEAFF. Written as DNA, the CDR3 is TGTGCCAGCAGTACCCAAAGGGGGACTGAAGCTTTCTTT.

The table lists this clone with a few counts. This chain links TRBV9 with TRBJ1-2; D gene uncertain. The CDR3 covers 14 residues. Germline V gene data show CDR1 as SGDLS and CDR2 as YYNGEE. The V end lost 2 bases, the J end lost 2 bases, and 10 bases lay between the germline ends. CDR3: CASSVTSSNYGYTF. In DNA form, the CDR3 reads TGTGCCAGCAGCGTGACTTCATCAAACTATGGCTACACCTTC.